This entry is about one TCR beta chain. Germline V gives CDR1 SGHTA, CDR2 FQGNSA. This CDR3 comprises 15 residues. The J segment lost 8 bases and the V segment lost 1 base, leaving 7 bases of the junction unmatched. This record belongs to a study of blood T cell repertoires in COVID-19. This table comes from immunoSEQ multiplex PCR, and its TCRdb copy is limited to in-frame clones, with some not included. The sample holds 30,000 to 45,000 clones, about three quarters seen once. The sequence derives from a man aged 60 to 69 with active COVID-19. Sequencing used peripheral blood. The V and J genes are TRBV7-2 and TRBJ2-3; 9 bases match TRBD2. Here the CDR3 reads CASSLGAGGLRTQYF. The CDR3 DNA reads TGTGCCAGCAGCTTAGGGGCGGGGGGGCTGCGTACGCAGTATTTT. Together with reference TRBV7-2 and TRBJ2-3, the CDR3 gives the full variable domain: GAGVSQSPSNKVTEKGKDVELRCDPISGHTALYWYRQSLGQGLEFLIYFQGNSAPDKSGLPSDRFSAERTGGSVSTLTIQRTQQEDSAVYLCASSLGAGGLRTQYFGPGTRLTVL.